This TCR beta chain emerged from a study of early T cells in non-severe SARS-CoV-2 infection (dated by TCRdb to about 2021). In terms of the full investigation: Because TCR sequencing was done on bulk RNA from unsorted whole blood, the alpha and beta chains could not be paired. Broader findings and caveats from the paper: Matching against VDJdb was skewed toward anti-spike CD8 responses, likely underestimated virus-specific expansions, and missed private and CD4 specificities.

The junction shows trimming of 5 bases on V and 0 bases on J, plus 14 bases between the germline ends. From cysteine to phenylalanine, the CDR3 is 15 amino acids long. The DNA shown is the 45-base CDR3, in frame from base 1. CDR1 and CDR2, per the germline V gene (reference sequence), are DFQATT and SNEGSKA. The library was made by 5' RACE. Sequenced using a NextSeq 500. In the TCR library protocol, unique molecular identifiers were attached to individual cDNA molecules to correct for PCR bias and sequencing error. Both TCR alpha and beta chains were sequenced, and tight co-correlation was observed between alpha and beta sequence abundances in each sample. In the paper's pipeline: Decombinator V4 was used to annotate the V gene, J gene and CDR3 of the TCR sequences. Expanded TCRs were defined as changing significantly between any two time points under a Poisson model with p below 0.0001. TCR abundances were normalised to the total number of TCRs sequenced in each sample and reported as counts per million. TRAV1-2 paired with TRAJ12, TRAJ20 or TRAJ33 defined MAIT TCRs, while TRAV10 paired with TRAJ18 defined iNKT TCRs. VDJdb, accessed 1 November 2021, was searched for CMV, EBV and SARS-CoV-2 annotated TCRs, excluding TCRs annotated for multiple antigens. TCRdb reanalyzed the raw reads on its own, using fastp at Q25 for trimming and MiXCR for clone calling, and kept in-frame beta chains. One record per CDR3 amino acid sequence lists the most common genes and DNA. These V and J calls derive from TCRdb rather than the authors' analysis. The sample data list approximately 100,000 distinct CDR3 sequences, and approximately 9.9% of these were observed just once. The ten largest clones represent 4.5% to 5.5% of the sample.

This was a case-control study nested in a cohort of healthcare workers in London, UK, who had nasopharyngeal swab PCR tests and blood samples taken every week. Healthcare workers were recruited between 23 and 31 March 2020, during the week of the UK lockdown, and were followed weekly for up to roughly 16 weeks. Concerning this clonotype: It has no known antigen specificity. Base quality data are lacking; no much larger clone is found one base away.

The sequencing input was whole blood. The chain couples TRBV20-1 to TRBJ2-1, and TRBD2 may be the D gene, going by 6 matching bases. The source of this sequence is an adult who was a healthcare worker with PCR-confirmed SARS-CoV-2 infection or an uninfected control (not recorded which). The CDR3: CSAPPPGLSYNEQFF. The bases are TGCAGTGCTCCCCCGCCGGGACTCTCCTACAATGAGCAGTTCTTC.